Following are 5 T cell receptor beta chains from one sample sequenced in a study of T cell responses to AZD1222 COVID-19 vaccine. TCRdb keeps only in-frame clones here, not all; method: immunoSEQ multiplex PCR. The sample includes under 300,000 clones, about 92% of them seen just once. Sequencing was performed on peripheral blood, taken on day 0 of AZD1222 vaccination. The receptors were gathered from an adult in good health.

This chain links TRBV7-3 with TRBJ1-2; a possible D gene is TRBD1 (6 bases). Germline V gene lookup returns CDR1 SGHTA and CDR2 FQGTGA. The CDR3 contains 14 residues. V was shortened by 2 bases and J by 7 bases, with 14 bases between the two germline ends. CDR3 residues: CASSLSPGAGGYTF. The CDR3 DNA reads TGTGCCAGCAGCTTATCCCCAGGGGCGGGTGGCTACACCTTC.

A word on this clone: The junction does not match germline at one end; this may be a read error. This sequence joins TRBV5-1 and TRBJ2-1, with 9 nucleotides matching TRBD2. Looked up from germline, CDR1 is SGHRS and CDR2 is YFSETQ. The CDR3 contains 15 residues. The CDR3 sequence: CANSLLAGRENEQFF. The DNA for the CDR3 is TGCGCCAACAGCTTGCTAGCGGGGAGAGAGAATGAGCAGTTCTTC. The full variable domain, in which reference TRBV5-1 and TRBJ2-1 provide the parts outside the CDR3, is KAGVTQTPRYLIKTRGQQVTLSCSPISGHRSVSWYQQTPGQGLQFLFEYFSETQRNKGNFPGRFSGRQFSNSRSEMNVSTLELGDSALYLCANSLLAGRENEQFFGPGTRLTVL.

This chain uses TRBV5-5 with TRBJ2-1; no clear D gene. V was clipped by 0 bases and J by 10 bases, with 11 bases between them. This CDR3 is 13 amino acids long. Germline V gene sequence: CDR1 SGHKS, CDR2 YYEKEE (reference sequence). The CDR3 sequence is CASSLVPVEEQFF. CDR3 DNA sequence: TGTGCCAGCAGCTTGGTCCCCGTTGAGGAGCAGTTCTTC. The variable domain in full, with the rest retrieved from reference TRBV5-5 and TRBJ2-1, is DAGVTQSPTHLIKTRGQQVTLRCSPISGHKSVSWYQQVLGQGPQFIFQYYEKEERGRGNFPDRFSARQFPNYSSELNVNALLLGDSALYLCASSLVPVEEQFFGPGTRLTVL.

In nucleotides, the CDR3 is TGTGCCAGCAGTTCCACGGGGGGTGGCTCCTACGAGCAGTACTTC. Translating it yields CASSSTGGGSYEQYF. The chain combines TRBV27 with TRBJ2-7; 7 nucleotides match TRBD2. This CDR3 region has 15 residues. Germline V gene data show CDR1 as MNHEY and CDR2 as SMNVEV (reference sequence). Losses at the gene ends were 4 bases for V and 0 bases for J; bases not matched to a gene: 6.

CDR3 loop: CASSLSDSGNTIYF. In DNA, the CDR3 is TGCGCCAGCAGCTTGTCAGACTCTGGAAACACCATATATTTT. V usage is TRBV5-1 and J usage is TRBJ1-3; the D is unclear. CDR1 is SGHRS, CDR2 YFSETQ, per germline. The CDR3 has 14 residues. Between the trimmed V and J ends, which lost 1 base and 0 bases, there was a span of 5 bases. Using reference TRBV5-1 and TRBJ1-3 for the parts outside the CDR3, the full variable domain is KAGVTQTPRYLIKTRGQQVTLSCSPISGHRSVSWYQQTPGQGLQFLFEYFSETQRNKGNFPGRFSGRQFSNSRSEMNVSTLELGDSALYLCASSLSDSGNTIYFGEGSWLTVV.